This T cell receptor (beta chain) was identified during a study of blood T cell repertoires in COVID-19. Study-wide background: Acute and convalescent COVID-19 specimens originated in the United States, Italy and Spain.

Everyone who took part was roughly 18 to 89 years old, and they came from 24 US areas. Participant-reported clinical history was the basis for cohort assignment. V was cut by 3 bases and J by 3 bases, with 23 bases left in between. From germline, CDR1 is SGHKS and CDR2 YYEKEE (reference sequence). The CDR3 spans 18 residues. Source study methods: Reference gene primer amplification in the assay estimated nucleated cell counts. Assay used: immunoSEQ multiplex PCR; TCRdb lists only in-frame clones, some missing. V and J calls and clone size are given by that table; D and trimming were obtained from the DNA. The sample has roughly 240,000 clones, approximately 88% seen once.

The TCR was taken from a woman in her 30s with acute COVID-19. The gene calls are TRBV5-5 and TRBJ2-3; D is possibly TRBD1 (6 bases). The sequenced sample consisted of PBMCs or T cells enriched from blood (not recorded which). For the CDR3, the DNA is TGTGCCAGCAGCTCGGTCCCCCCGGGACACCTGGTAACAGATACGCAGTATTTT. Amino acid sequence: CASSSVPPGHLVTDTQYF. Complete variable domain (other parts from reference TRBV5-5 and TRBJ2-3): DAGVTQSPTHLIKTRGQQVTLRCSPISGHKSVSWYQQVLGQGPQFIFQYYEKEERGRGNFPDRFSARQFPNYSSELNVNALLLGDSALYLCASSSVPPGHLVTDTQYFGPGTRLTVL.